This T cell receptor (beta chain) was recorded in a study of identifying expanded T cells in peripheral blood. TCRdb keeps only in-frame clones here, not all; method: immunoSEQ multiplex PCR. The table includes some 70,000 clones, 85% to 90% detected once. The specimen sequenced was blood. The clonotype originates from a person between 18 and 75 years old in good health.

The CDR3 loop reads CASSLMDTYTEAFF. The CDR3, as DNA: TGCGCCAGCAGCTTGATGGACACTTACACTGAAGCTTTCTTT. The chain carries TRBV5-1 and TRBJ1-1; D might be TRBD1 (5 bases). The CDR3 has 14 residues. Looked up from germline, CDR1 is SGHRS and CDR2 is YFSETQ. Trimming took off 1 base at V and 3 bases at J, with 10 bases between the two ends.